The 27 T cell receptor beta chains below come from one sample, sequenced in a study of vaccination and CD4 T cells after COVID-19. Antigens of these TCRs are unknown. Time point defined: late sampling 161 to 241 days after vaccination in a few convalescent patients. Sample treatment: approximately nine-day PBMC culture with coronavirus spike peptide pools or control peptides (ViraFEST assay). Sequenced with the Oncomine TCR Beta short-read assay was DNA taken from cultured CD4+ T cells. TCRdb fed the PCR reads into MiXCR, producing one record per CDR3 protein. This table has about 22,000 distinct CDR3 sequences, 30% to 45% appearing once. This specimen consisted of CD4+ T cells from blood, cultured in vitro, obtained about 7 months after SARS-CoV-2 vaccination. The receptor set was obtained from a human donor who had recovered from COVID-19.

In DNA, the CDR3 is TGTGCCAGCAGCCTGGGTCGGCCGCGCAATCAGCCCCAGCATTTT. Residues: CASSLGRPRNQPQHF. The chain combines TRBV7-8 with TRBJ1-5, with D unresolved. This CDR3 has 15 residues. The V end was cut by 5 bases, the J end by 2 bases, with 13 bases between. Germline CDR1 SGHVS, CDR2 FQNEAQ.

The sample holds a few counts of this clonotype. The chain links TRBV20-1 to TRBJ2-1; the D is unclear. This CDR3 comprises 14 residues. CDR1 DFQATT and CDR2 SNEGSKA come from the germline V gene (reference sequence). Trimming stripped 3 bases from V and 0 bases from J, with 9 bases between. The CDR3 region has the DNA TGCAGTGCTAGTGGTGTCAGCTCCTACAATGAGCAGTTCTTC. This gives the protein CSASGVSSYNEQFF.

The table lists this clonotype with a few counts. The chain links TRBV27 to TRBJ2-5; 8 bases are a match to TRBD2. J gave up 1 base and V 6 bases, and 7 bases lay outside the gene matches. This CDR3 region has 15 residues. Germline loops: CDR1 MNHEY, CDR2 SMNVEV (reference sequence). The CDR3 coding sequence is TGTGCCAGCAGCCGTGATCTAGCGGGCCAAGAGACCCAGTACTTC. Its translation: CASSRDLAGQETQYF.

The chain joins TRBV5-8 to TRBJ2-2; no definite D call. V gave up 3 bases and J gave up 6 bases, with 9 bases separating them. Germline CDR1 SGHTS, CDR2 YDEGEE. The CDR3 totals 13 residues. CDR3 sequence: CASSSGSSGELFF. Here the CDR3 DNA reads TGTGCCAGCAGCTCCGGCTCTTCCGGGGAGCTGTTTTTT.

V and J are TRBV20-1 and TRBJ2-7, with 9 bases aligning to TRBD2. The V gene's germline CDR1 is DFQATT and CDR2 SNEGSKA (reference sequence). This CDR3 has 19 residues. The V gene end was trimmed by 0 bases and the J gene end by 3 bases; junction bases not matched to a gene: 18. DNA of the CDR3: TGCAGTGCTAGAGATGGGACTGCAGCGGGAGGACTGAGGTTCTACGAGCAGTACTTC. Amino acids: CSARDGTAAGGLRFYEQYF.

This clonotype was counted between two and nine times. This CDR3 is CASKPRGGLAVTYEQYF. The CDR3 nucleotides read TGTGCCAGCAAACCAAGGGGAGGACTAGCGGTAACGTACGAGCAGTACTTC. The rearrangement joins TRBV7-2 to TRBJ2-7; TRBD2 aligns across 10 bases. The CDR3 length is 17 residues. Germline-derived CDR1 and CDR2 are SGHTA and FQGNSA. J lost 4 bases, V lost 7 bases, and 16 bases had no gene match.

The chain combines TRBV20-1 with TRBJ2-3; D ambiguous. The V gene's germline CDR1 is DFQATT and CDR2 SNEGSKA (reference sequence). The CDR3 covers 14 residues. Trimming pared 3 bases from V and 0 bases from J, leaving 10 bases between. CDR3 nucleotides: TGCAGTGCTAGGGACGCATCTAGCACAGATACGCAGTATTTT. Its translation is CSARDASSTDTQYF.

V usage is TRBV7-2 and J usage is TRBJ2-6; perhaps TRBD1 as D (6 bases). CDR1 SGHTA and CDR2 FQGNSA come from the germline V gene. CDR3 size: 13 residues. V lost 4 bases, J lost 12 bases, and 13 bases lay in between. The CDR3 DNA sequence: TGTGCCAGCAGCTCGAAGATGGGGGCCGTCCTGACTTTC. As protein: CASSSKMGAVLTF.

This sequence joins TRBV7-2 and TRBJ2-3; 12 bases match TRBD2. The V and J ends lost 5 bases and 0 bases, in that order; junction bases with no gene match: 6. Germline loops: CDR1 SGHTA, CDR2 FQGNSA. The CDR3 contains 17 residues. Here the CDR3 reads CASSRTSGTSSTDTQYF. The CDR3, as DNA: TGTGCCAGCAGCCGGACTAGCGGGACCTCTAGCACAGATACGCAGTATTTT. Complete variable domain (other parts from reference TRBV7-2 and TRBJ2-3): GAGVSQSPSNKVTEKGKDVELRCDPISGHTALYWYRQSLGQGLEFLIYFQGNSAPDKSGLPSDRFSAERTGGSVSTLTIQRTQQEDSAVYLCASSRTSGTSSTDTQYFGPGTRLTVL.

This chain links TRBV6-4 with TRBJ1-2; 9 bases agree with TRBD1. Germline V gene lookup returns CDR1 MRHNA and CDR2 SNTAGT. The J segment lost 2 bases and the V segment lost 6 bases, leaving 7 bases of the junction unmatched. This CDR3 region has 15 residues. CDR3 protein: CASSPGQGFNYGYTF. The CDR3 nucleotides read TGTGCCAGCAGCCCCGGACAGGGGTTCAACTATGGCTACACCTTC.

By share of the sample, this clonotype is medium-sized (0.01 to 0.1%). The chain has TRBV7-2 and TRBJ2-5; D is uncertain. The CDR3 runs to 12 residues. V gave up 4 bases and J gave up 5 bases, with 8 bases separating them. From germline, CDR1 is SGHTA and CDR2 FQGNSA. CDR3 DNA: TGTGCCAGCAGCTGGGGTAGTGAGACCCAGTACTTC. Its translation: CASSWGSETQYF. Filled out from reference TRBV7-2 and TRBJ2-5, the complete variable domain reads GAGVSQSPSNKVTEKGKDVELRCDPISGHTALYWYRQSLGQGLEFLIYFQGNSAPDKSGLPSDRFSAERTGGSVSTLTIQRTQQEDSAVYLCASSWGSETQYFGPGTRLLVL.

The V and J genes are TRBV28 and TRBJ2-7; maybe TRBD2 (6 bases). The CDR3 runs 15 residues. Trimming pared 3 bases from V and 5 bases from J, leaving 17 bases between. From germline, CDR1 is MDHEN and CDR2 SYDVKM. Written as DNA, the CDR3 is TGTGCCAGCAGTTTGCCCGGGACTCCCACCCACGAGCAGTACTTC. Protein: CASSLPGTPTHEQYF.

The CDR3 nucleotides read TGTGCCAGCAGCCAGACAGGGGGTGGTAGCCAGCCCCAGCATTTT. It encodes CASSQTGGGSQPQHF. This chain connects TRBV7-9 to TRBJ1-5; 9 positions match TRBD1. V dropped 5 bases and J dropped 7; count of bases not matched to a gene: 9. From germline, CDR1 is SEHNR and CDR2 FQNEAQ (reference sequence). The CDR3 covers 15 residues.

V and J are TRBV27 and TRBJ2-7; 7 bases line up with TRBD1. The junction had 5 bases not matched to a gene; V was cut back by 3 bases and J by 0 bases. CDR1 MNHEY and CDR2 SMNVEV come from the germline V gene (reference sequence). CDR3 length: 15 amino acids. CDR3 coding DNA: TGTGCCAGCAGTTTGGTTTGGGACAGCTCCTACGAGCAGTACTTC. It specifies CASSLVWDSSYEQYF.

This clonotype was seen more than once but under ten times. V and J are TRBV7-9 and TRBJ1-2; no definite D call. The germline CDR1 and CDR2 sequences are SEHNR and FQNEAQ (reference sequence). The CDR3 covers 14 residues. V lost 4 bases and J 6 bases, leaving 15 bases between the germline ends. The CDR3 here is CASSSGMGSHGYTF. The CDR3 nucleotides read TGTGCCAGCAGCTCCGGGATGGGGAGCCATGGCTACACCTTC.

By frequency in the sample, this clonotype is medium-sized. The chain is built from TRBV28 and TRBJ1-5; D gene unclear. Germline CDR1 and CDR2: MDHEN and SYDVKM. The CDR3 runs 13 residues. The germline V and J ends were trimmed by 3 bases and 3 bases, with 6 bases remaining between them. The CDR3 loop is CASSFQANQPQHF. The CDR3 nucleotides read TGTGCCAGCAGTTTCCAGGCCAATCAGCCCCAGCATTTT.

Only a few counts were recorded for this clonotype. This chain joins TRBV6-1 and TRBJ1-6, with 8 bases identical to TRBD1. CDR1 is MNHNS, CDR2 SASEGT, per germline. This CDR3 has 14 residues. Losses at the gene ends were 6 bases for V and 6 bases for J; bases not matched to a gene: 4. In DNA form, the CDR3 reads TGTGCCAGCAGGTCAGGGGGCAGTAATTCACCCCTCCACTTT. Translation gives CASRSGGSNSPLHF.

V usage is TRBV7-9 and J usage is TRBJ2-1; tentative D call: TRBD1 (5 bases). Trimming stripped 5 bases from V and 9 bases from J, with 23 bases between. Germline V lookup: CDR1 SEHNR, CDR2 FQNEAQ (reference sequence). CDR3 length equals 16 residues. The CDR3 loop reads CASSPGWALPRSEQFF. The CDR3 DNA is TGTGCCAGCAGCCCAGGGTGGGCTCTACCCCGCTCTGAGCAGTTCTTC.

This sequence joins TRBV6-2 or TRBV6-3 and TRBJ1-2; D unresolved. The CDR3 has 15 residues. The germline V gene has CDR1 MNHEY and CDR2 SVGEGT. Trimming left V 0 bases short and J 4 bases short, with 12 bases between. CDR3 protein: CASSYSPGWGYGYTF. The CDR3, as DNA: TGTGCCAGCAGTTACTCGCCCGGCTGGGGCTATGGCTACACCTTC.

This chain connects TRBV15 to TRBJ2-3; D gene unclear. The CDR3 consists of 16 residues. V was trimmed by 2 bases and J by 0 bases, leaving 12 bases between them. Germline assignment: CDR1 LNHNV and CDR2 YYDKDF (reference sequence). Here the CDR3 DNA reads TGTGCCACCAGCAGACCTAGTGTCGTGAGCACAGATACGCAGTATTTT. Its translation: CATSRPSVVSTDTQYF.

This clonotype came up once. CDR3 nucleotide sequence: TGTGCCAGCAGCCCCCGGGGAGGGGGCATGAACACTGAAGCTTTCTTT. It encodes CASSPRGGGMNTEAFF. J is TRBJ1-1 and V is TRBV7-6, with TRBD1 identical over 7 bases. V lost 5 bases to trimming and J lost 0 bases; unmatched junction nucleotides: 9. The CDR3 is 16 residues long. CDR1 SGHVS and CDR2 FNYEAQ come from the germline V gene.

The V call is TRBV28, the J call TRBJ1-2, with D maybe TRBD1 (5 bases). CDR1 and CDR2 (germline): MDHEN, SYDVKM. Trimming took off 5 bases at V and 4 bases at J, with 14 bases between the two ends. This CDR3 is built from 14 residues. The CDR3 coding sequence is TGTGCCAGCAGTCGGAGGGGCGTTAGCTATGGCTACACCTTC. It encodes CASSRRGVSYGYTF.

V and J are TRBV6-1 and TRBJ2-3, with D uncertain. This CDR3 region has 12 residues. Per germline, CDR1 MNHNS and CDR2 SASEGT. V lost 6 bases, J lost 1 base, and 5 bases lay in between. CDR3 residues: CASRTGTDTQYF. CDR3 nucleotide sequence: TGTGCCAGCAGGACTGGCACAGATACGCAGTATTTT.

This clonotype showed up just a few times. V usage is TRBV15 and J usage is TRBJ2-7; D gene ambiguous. CDR1 LNHNV and CDR2 YYDKDF come from the germline V gene (reference sequence). CDR3 length equals 14 residues. V gave up 1 base and J gave up 1 base, with 8 bases separating them. CDR3 bases: TGTGCCACCAGCAGAGTCGGCAGTTCCTACGAGCAGTACTTC. It yields the protein CATSRVGSSYEQYF.

This chain uses TRBV11-1 with TRBJ2-5; D call uncertain. This CDR3 has 15 residues. Per the germline V gene, CDR1 is SGHAT and CDR2 is FQDESV (reference sequence). V lost 1 base and J lost 4, with 13 bases in between. Written as DNA, the CDR3 is TGTGCCAGCAGCTTAGGTTTGATTACTTTAGAGACCCAGTACTTC. It yields the protein CASSLGLITLETQYF.

The rearrangement joins TRBV2 to TRBJ2-3, with D possibly being TRBD2 (5 bases). Germline V gives CDR1 SNHLY, CDR2 FYNNEI. The CDR3 length is 11 residues. V was pared by 9 bases and J by 2 bases, with 6 bases between. Here the CDR3 DNA reads TGTGCCAGGGGAGTCACAGATACGCAGTATTTT. Translated, it gives CARGVTDTQYF. Full variable domain (missing parts from reference TRBV2 and TRBJ2-3): EPEVTQTPSHQVTQMGQEVILRCVPISNHLYFYWYRQILGQKVEFLVSFYNNEISEKSEIFDDQFSVERPDGSNFTLKIRSTKLEDSAMYFCARGVTDTQYFGPGTRLTVL.

CDR3 DNA sequence: TGCGCCAGCAGCCTCAGGGGTCCGGGGCCCCAGCATTTT. Translation: CASSLRGPGPQHF. The V and J genes are TRBV4-1 and TRBJ1-5, with D perhaps matching TRBD1 (6 bases). The V end lost 4 bases, the J end lost 9 bases, and 13 bases lay between the germline ends. The V gene's germline CDR1 is MGHRA and CDR2 YSYEKL. The CDR3 contains 13 residues.